This record covers a single T cell receptor (beta chain). This entry comes from a study of T cells in Graves' hyperthyroidism and ophthalmopathy. Amplified regions were TCR beta CDR3 sequences from RNA transcripts. Using the HTBI primer set, a first-round RT-PCR was run on the TCR CDR3. TCRdb processed the multiplex PCR reads anew with MiXCR; each CDR3 protein has one entry. The table lists 470,000 or so distinct CDR3 sequences, roughly 20% of them singletons. Trimming at V came to 5 bases and at J to 5 bases, leaving 4 bases not matched to a gene. There are 12 residues in the CDR3. From germline, CDR1 is DFQATT and CDR2 SNEGSKA (reference sequence).

The genes are TRBV20-1 and TRBJ2-7; 9 bases agree with TRBD2. Sequenced input: blood. The sequence was obtained from a young man with Graves' hyperthyroidism. The DNA for the CDR3 is TGCAGTGCTTGGGGACTAGCCCACGAGCAGTACTTC. Its translation is CSAWGLAHEQYF.